This T cell receptor beta chain was captured by sequencing in a study of cytomegalovirus exposure and HLA in healthy donors. The V gene end was trimmed by 6 bases and the J gene end by 9 bases; junction bases not matched to a gene: 8. The CDR3 contains 15 residues. The germline V gene encodes CDR1 MDHEN and CDR2 SYDVKM. The PCR employed 60 Vbeta primers together with 13 Jbeta primers. Produced via immunoSEQ multiplex PCR; TCRdb's table is partial and in-frame only. The profile covers around 99,000 clones, with around 86% appearing a single time and roughly 2% taken by the ten largest. Despite likely unrecorded immune exposures, the donors were nominally healthy at the time of sampling.

The source of this sequence is a woman in her 30s in good health and CMV-seronegative. This chain uses TRBV28 with TRBJ2-7; TRBD2 matches at 16 bases. The material sequenced was PBMCs. Here the CDR3 reads CASRPPGTSGRVQYF. The CDR3 region has the DNA TGTGCCAGCAGACCCCCCGGGACTAGCGGGAGGGTGCAGTACTTC.